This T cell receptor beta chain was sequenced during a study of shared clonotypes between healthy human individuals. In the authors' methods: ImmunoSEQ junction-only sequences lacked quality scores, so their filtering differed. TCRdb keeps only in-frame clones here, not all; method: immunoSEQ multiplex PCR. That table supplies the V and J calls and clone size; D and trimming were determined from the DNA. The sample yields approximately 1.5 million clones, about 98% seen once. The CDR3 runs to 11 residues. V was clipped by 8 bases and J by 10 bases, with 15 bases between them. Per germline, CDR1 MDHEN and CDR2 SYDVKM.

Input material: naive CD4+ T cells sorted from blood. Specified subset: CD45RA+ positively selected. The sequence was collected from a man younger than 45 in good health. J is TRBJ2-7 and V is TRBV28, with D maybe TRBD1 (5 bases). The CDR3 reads CASSGSAGQYF. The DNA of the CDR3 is TGTGCCAGCTCAGGGTCGGCCGGTCAGTACTTC. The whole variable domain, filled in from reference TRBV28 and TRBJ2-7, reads DVKVTQSSRYLVKRTGEKVFLECVQDMDHENMFWYRQDPGLGLRLIYFSYDVKMKEKGDIPEGYSVSREKKERFSLILESASTNQTSMYLCASSGSAGQYFGPGTRLTVT.